These 15 T cell receptor beta chains were sequenced from one sample in a study. TCRdb reanalysed the 5' RACE reads using MiXCR and keeps one entry per CDR3 protein. The data show approximately 6,500 distinct CDR3 sequences, roughly 40% seen once. Sequencing was carried out using memory CD4+ T cells sorted from blood. Regarding subset: memory CD4+ T cells, CD4+CD45RO+CD25-. These TCRs come from a female donor with breast cancer.

V is TRBV20-1 and J is TRBJ2-3; TRBD2 matches 7 bases. Germline trimming cut 5 bases from V and 6 bases from J; bases unmatched to any gene: 14. This CDR3 spans 15 amino acids. From germline, CDR1 is DFQATT and CDR2 SNEGSKA (reference sequence). The CDR3 is CSADNVLAKVDTQYF. CDR3 sequence (DNA): TGCAGTGCTGATAATGTACTAGCGAAGGTGGATACGCAGTATTTT.

This clonotype has more than one count but fewer than ten. The J gene is TRBJ2-1, the V gene TRBV29-1, with D perhaps matching TRBD1 (6 bases). With 7 bases removed from V and 8 bases from J, the gap between germline ends came to 21 bases. CDR3 size: 14 residues. Germline CDR1 is SQVTM and CDR2 is ANQGSEA. The CDR3 nucleotides are TGCAGCGCAGACACCCCGGGACACAAGGATGAGCAGTTCTTC. Protein sequence: CSADTPGHKDEQFF.

The table lists this clonotype with a count of one. This chain connects TRBV20-1 to TRBJ1-2; D gene ambiguous. Trimming cost V 5 bases and J 2 bases, with 15 bases left between them. The CDR3 runs to 14 residues. The germline V gene encodes CDR1 DFQATT and CDR2 SNEGSKA (reference sequence). For the CDR3, the DNA is TGCAGTGCTCCTCGGCAGACCTTCAACTATGGCTACACCTTC. As protein: CSAPRQTFNYGYTF.

This clonotype was seen only a few times. The V gene is TRBV7-9, the J gene TRBJ1-1; 8 nucleotides align to TRBD1. The CDR3 has 13 amino acids. Germline-derived CDR1 and CDR2 are SEHNR and FQNEAQ (reference sequence). V was clipped by 5 bases and J by 7 bases; unmatched bases: 6. Written as DNA, the CDR3 is TGTGCCAGCAGCACGGACAGGGCCCGTGAAGCTTTCTTT. It is translated as CASSTDRAREAFF.

The chain uses TRBV20-1 and TRBJ1-5, with 10 bases aligning to TRBD1. Germline CDR1 reads DFQATT; CDR2 reads SNEGSKA (reference sequence). The CDR3 spans 15 residues. The ends lost 6 bases at V and 9 bases at J; junction bases unmatched: 14. Written as DNA, the CDR3 is TGCAGTGCCGAATTCCCCGGGACAGGGGTTCTGCCCCAGCATTTT. Protein: CSAEFPGTGVLPQHF.

This clonotype has a handful of counts. The chain recombines TRBV11-1 with TRBJ1-2, with D possibly TRBD1 on 6 matching bases. V was trimmed by 7 bases and J by 7 bases, leaving 19 bases between them. CDR1 is SGHAT and CDR2 is FQDESV in the germline V gene (reference sequence). This CDR3 has 14 residues. The CDR3 DNA sequence: TGTGCCAGCACCCCACAGGGAGTCGAGCGTGGCTACACCTTC. As protein: CASTPQGVERGYTF.

This clonotype is medium-sized in the sample. V is TRBV29-1 and J is TRBJ2-7; TRBD2 aligns across 9 bases. CDR3 length: 12 amino acids. Per germline, CDR1 SQVTM and CDR2 ANQGSEA. The J segment lost 4 bases and the V segment lost 6 bases, leaving 4 bases of the junction unmatched. The CDR3 DNA reads as TGCAGCGTCCTAGCGGGAAGGTACGAGCAGTACTTC. Its translation is CSVLAGRYEQYF.

A single count supports this clonotype. The germline gene is not matched at one end of the junction; a read error may be the cause. This sequence joins TRBV11-3 and TRBJ1-3; no clear D gene. The CDR3 runs 15 residues. CDR1 SGHNT and CDR2 YENEEA come from the germline V gene. CDR3 amino acids: CASSLGYSPGNTVYF. As DNA, the CDR3 is TGTGCCAGCAGCTTAGGGTACAGCCCTGGAAACACCGTATATTTT.

As for this clonotype: A single base separates this from a much larger clone, so it may be a read error. The chain recombines TRBV4-3 with TRBJ1-5; D not certain. Trimming stripped 2 bases from V and 5 bases from J, with 10 bases between. CDR3 length equals 14 residues. Germline V CDR1 and CDR2: LGHNA, YSLEER. In DNA form, the CDR3 reads TGCGCCAGCAGCCAAACGAACACCTATCAGCCCCAGCATTTT. Protein sequence: CASSQTNTYQPQHF.

This clonotype was found a few times. The chain is built from TRBV7-8 and TRBJ2-5, with 8 bases matching TRBD1. This CDR3 is built from 14 residues. V lost 5 bases to trimming and J lost 2 bases; unmatched junction nucleotides: 4. Germline values: CDR1 SGHVS, CDR2 FQNEAQ. Here the CDR3 reads CASSLRTGQETQYF. CDR3 DNA: TGTGCCAGCAGCCTAAGGACAGGGCAAGAGACCCAGTACTTC. The full variable domain, with the rest looked up from reference TRBV7-8 and TRBJ2-5, is GAGVSQSPRYKVAKRGQDVALRCDPISGHVSLFWYQQALGQGPEFLTYFQNEAQLDKSGLPSDRFFAERPEGSVSTLKIQRTQQEDSAVYLCASSLRTGQETQYFGPGTRLLVL.

This sequence joins TRBV12-3 or TRBV12-4 and TRBJ1-2, with a weak D call TRBD1 (5 bases). V dropped 6 bases and J dropped 2 bases, with 10 bases sitting between them. The CDR3 has 13 amino acids. The CDR3 nucleotides are TGTGCCAGCAGACGGACAACCAACTATGGCTACACCTTC. Protein product: CASRRTTNYGYTF.

In its sample, this clonotype was seen a few times. The V call is TRBV13, the J call TRBJ1-6, with TRBD1 as a possible D gene (5 bases). Trimming shortened V by 5 bases and J by 0 bases, and 11 bases separated the two germline ends. This CDR3 comprises 16 residues. CDR1 and CDR2 from the germline V gene are PRHDT and FYEKMQ (reference sequence). The CDR3 sequence: CASSLGLSSYNSPLHF. CDR3 nucleotides: TGTGCCAGCAGCCTGGGGCTTAGCTCCTATAATTCACCCCTCCACTTT.

The V gene is TRBV20-1, the J gene TRBJ1-1; D call uncertain. CDR1 and CDR2 from the germline V gene are DFQATT and SNEGSKA (reference sequence). The CDR3 is made up of 12 amino acids. The V and J ends lost 5 bases and 0 bases respectively, with 7 bases between them. In DNA, the CDR3 is TGCAGTGCTCCGGAAATGAACACTGAAGCTTTCTTT. It yields the protein CSAPEMNTEAFF.

The chain recombines TRBV5-1 with TRBJ2-1; the match to TRBD2 covers 9 bases. Trimming at V came to 0 bases and at J to 8 bases, leaving 9 bases not matched to a gene. The V gene's germline CDR1 is SGHRS and CDR2 YFSETQ. The CDR3 contains 16 residues. The CDR3 here is CASSLAPSGGNDEQFF. The CDR3 DNA reads as TGCGCCAGCAGCTTGGCGCCCAGCGGGGGGAACGATGAGCAGTTCTTC.

In regard to this clonotype: This clone may be a read error of a much larger clone one base away. CDR3 nucleotides: TGTGCCAGCAGCTTAATGGGCATGAACACTGAAGCTCTCTTT. Translated, it gives CASSLMGMNTEALF. This rearrangement joins TRBV7-2 to TRBJ1-1; D gene unclear. The CDR3 contains 14 residues. Per the germline V gene, CDR1 is SGHTA and CDR2 is FQGNSA.